This TCR beta chain was sequenced in a study of blood T cell repertoires in COVID-19. Study-wide context: Samples came from the United States, Italy and Spain, spanning acute and convalescent COVID-19. T cells, B-cell-depleted T cells, or PBMCs supplied cDNA or gDNA.

Method: immunoSEQ multiplex PCR; TCRdb's copy keeps in-frame clones and lacks some. The sample contains 200,000 to 250,000 clones, around four fifths of which appear only once. This clone showed up just once. The CDR3 length is 16 residues. V shed 3 bases and J shed 4 bases, with 18 bases lying between them. Per germline, CDR1 SNHLY and CDR2 FYNNEI. The clonotype originates from a woman between 65 and 79 years old with active or convalescent COVID-19. Sequenced: peripheral blood. V is TRBV2 and J is TRBJ1-2; no firm D call. The chain's CDR3 is CASSDAGNLLVYGYTF. The CDR3, as DNA: TGTGCCAGCAGTGACGCCGGGAACCTCCTCGTCTATGGCTACACCTTC.